Shown below are 14 T cell receptor beta chains from a single sample sequenced in a study of T cells in Graves' hyperthyroidism and ophthalmopathy. Amplified TCR beta CDR3 regions derived from RNA transcripts. Carried out on the TCR CDR3, a first-round RT-PCR used the HTBI primer set. TCRdb recomputed calls from the multiplex PCR reads with MiXCR, one row per CDR3 protein. This table has about 380,000 distinct CDR3 sequences, around 13% appearing once. What was sequenced was blood. These receptors were obtained from a woman between 55 and 75 years old with Graves' hyperthyroidism.

This clonotype appeared many times. The CDR3 nucleotides read TGTGCCAGCAGTTTGGTCATCGGGCGGTACGAGCAGTACTTC. Protein product: CASSLVIGRYEQYF. This chain uses TRBV12-3 or TRBV12-4 with TRBJ2-7, with unresolved D. The CDR3 consists of 14 residues. The ends were cut back, 3 bases at V and 4 bases at J, with 13 bases in the middle.

About this clonotype: A much larger clone differs from this one at a single base, so this may be a read error. The chain uses TRBV11-3 and TRBJ2-1; D is possibly TRBD1 (6 bases). This CDR3 has 15 amino acids. Germline V gene data show CDR1 as SGHNT and CDR2 as YENEEA. The ends were cut back, 4 bases at V and 9 bases at J, with 19 bases in the middle. DNA of the CDR3: TGTGCCAGCAGCTCAATGATAGGGGGAATAGGTGAGCAGTTCTTC. Protein product: CASSSMIGGIGEQFF.

Only a few counts were recorded for this clonotype. This chain links TRBV7-3 with TRBJ2-1; 9 bases agree with TRBD1. CDR1 SGHTA and CDR2 FQGTGA come from the germline V gene. This CDR3 is built from 17 residues. J lost 2 bases, V lost 5 bases, and 10 bases had no gene match. Here the CDR3 reads CASSTLGTGKTYNEQFF. In DNA form, the CDR3 reads TGTGCCAGCAGCACTCTCGGGACAGGGAAAACCTACAATGAGCAGTTCTTC.

This clonotype occurred a few times. The V gene is TRBV5-1, the J gene TRBJ2-5; no clear D. V shed 7 bases and J shed 1 base, with 14 bases lying between them. Looked up from germline, CDR1 is SGHRS and CDR2 is YFSETQ. The CDR3 has 14 amino acids. CDR3 sequence (DNA): TGCGCCAGCTCCTACAGCACTATCCAAGAGACCCAGTACTTC. Translated: CASSYSTIQETQYF.

This clonotype was recorded many times. V and J are TRBV2 and TRBJ2-1, with D perhaps assigned TRBD1 or TRBD2 (5 bases each). Looked up from germline, CDR1 is SNHLY and CDR2 is FYNNEI. Trimming shortened V by 6 bases and J by 0 bases, and 12 bases separated the two germline ends. The CDR3 runs to 15 residues. CDR3 DNA: TGTGCCAGCAGAAAAGGGACGAGCTCCTACAATGAGCAGTTCTTC. It encodes CASRKGTSSYNEQFF.

The chain uses TRBV9 and TRBJ1-3; D is unclear. Germline V gives CDR1 SGDLS, CDR2 YYNGEE. The CDR3 sequence is 16 residues long. The V end lost 0 bases, the J end lost 0 bases, and 10 bases lay between the germline ends. DNA of the CDR3: TGTGCCAGCAGCGTAGGGTACTCGATCTCTGGAAACACCATATATTTT. Residues: CASSVGYSISGNTIYF.

This clonotype was seen many times. The J gene is TRBJ2-2, the V gene TRBV11-3; D perhaps matches TRBD2 (6 bases). The ends were cut back, 5 bases at V and 2 bases at J, with 12 bases in the middle. Per the germline V gene, CDR1 is SGHNT and CDR2 is YENEEA. The CDR3 loop spans 15 amino acids. This CDR3 reads CASSHRGTNTGELFF. The CDR3, as DNA: TGTGCCAGCAGCCACCGAGGGACTAACACCGGGGAGCTGTTTTTT.

This clonotype was counted ten times or more. The chain combines TRBV12-3 or TRBV12-4 with TRBJ2-5; 8 bases match TRBD2. This CDR3 has 14 residues. Trimming at V came to 7 bases and at J to 1 base, leaving 5 bases not matched to a gene. The chain's CDR3 is CASKIAGSQETQYF. In nucleotides, the CDR3 is TGTGCCAGCAAAATAGCGGGGAGCCAAGAGACCCAGTACTTC.

This clonotype was recorded many times. The rearrangement uses TRBV28 and TRBJ2-7; a possible D gene is TRBD2 (5 bases). This CDR3 comprises 14 residues. Germline V gene lookup returns CDR1 MDHEN and CDR2 SYDVKM. V was trimmed by 6 bases and J by 6 bases, leaving 18 bases between them. The CDR3 nucleotides are TGTGCCAGCAGACCCGCTAGCAGGAGTGGCGAGCAGTACTTC. Translating it yields CASRPASRSGEQYF.

This clonotype came up many times. The chain carries TRBV12-3 or TRBV12-4 and TRBJ1-1; D is undetermined. CDR3 size: 14 residues. V was cut by 3 bases and J by 1 base, with 9 bases left in between. DNA of the CDR3: TGTGCCAGCAGTTTCGGACTCAGGAACACTGAAGCTTTCTTT. Its translation: CASSFGLRNTEAFF.

This clonotype was recorded at least ten times. The rearrangement joins TRBV19 to TRBJ1-1, with unresolved D. CDR3 length: 16 amino acids. CDR1 is LNHDA and CDR2 is SQIVND in the germline V gene (reference sequence). V shed 1 base and J shed 0 bases, with 12 bases lying between them. The CDR3 here is CASSIVGNAMNTEAFF. CDR3 DNA: TGTGCCAGTAGTATAGTTGGGAACGCCATGAACACTGAAGCTTTCTTT.

This clonotype was seen ten or more times. The chain links TRBV5-1 to TRBJ2-7; TRBD2 aligns across 9 bases. The J segment lost 3 bases and the V segment lost 4 bases, leaving 8 bases of the junction unmatched. From germline, CDR1 is SGHRS and CDR2 YFSETQ. The CDR3 runs to 15 residues. Here the CDR3 DNA reads TGCGCCAGCAGCCTCCGCGGGAGGGCACTCTACGAGCAGTACTTC. Amino acid sequence: CASSLRGRALYEQYF.

Many counts were recorded for this clonotype. This sequence joins TRBV13 and TRBJ1-2, with TRBD1 matching 9 bases. The germline gives CDR1 PRHDT, CDR2 FYEKMQ (reference sequence). Germline trimming cut 6 bases from V and 2 bases from J; bases unmatched to any gene: 4. The CDR3 extends over 14 amino acids. CDR3 bases: TGTGCCAGCAGGGGACAGGGAAGGAACTATGGCTACACCTTC. It yields the protein CASRGQGRNYGYTF.

This clonotype was seen many times. The rearrangement links TRBV30 to TRBJ2-7, with no clear D. V was cut by 0 bases and J by 3 bases, with 12 bases left in between. This CDR3 has 14 amino acids. CDR1 is GTSNPN, CDR2 SVGIG, per germline (reference sequence). The CDR3 DNA reads as TGTGCCTGGAGTGTGTGGCAGGCCAGCTACGAGCAGTACTTC. Encoded protein: CAWSVWQASYEQYF.